This T cell receptor (beta chain) came from a study of blood T cell repertoires in COVID-19 (dated by TCRdb to the early 2020s). Regarding the complete study: Collaborator samples came from the United States, Italy and Spain and covered acute and convalescent phases of COVID-19. Subjects who had been exposed to COVID-19, were actively infected with it, or had recovered from it provided the deeply sampled blood TCRbeta repertoires that made up the dataset. The prospective study material was composed of cDNA or gDNA derived from T cells, B-cell-depleted T cells, or PBMCs. Samples came from the ongoing ImmuneRACE study (first 160 participants) plus 1,254 subjects from 6 global collaborators. Nearly every sample came with metadata listing a de-identified subject ID, COVID-19 status, age in years and sex. The repertoires were released in a freely available public database intended as a resource for research on the immune response to SARS-CoV-2. Where HLA class I and class II types were available, the types were taken from metadata supplied by the sample provider, not from assay-based typing. The investigation overall reported the following: How much clinical and demographic metadata was included differed by source and by participant, and the metadata was provided uncurated.

Comment on this clone: The specificity of this receptor is unknown. No much larger clone exists at a distance of one base, and base qualities are not known.

In the prospective study, participants were roughly 18 to 100 years old, resided in 20 to 30 geographic areas of the United States, and were enrolled through a virtual design. In the prospective study, cohorts were assigned on the basis of participant-reported clinical history obtained from a screening survey and a study questionnaire. Recovered participants in ImmuneRACE Cohort 3 were defined as having two consecutive negative NP/OP PCR tests, clearance from a healthcare professional, or resolution of symptoms. In the prospective study, mobile phlebotomists collected whole blood, serum and a nasopharyngeal or oropharyngeal swab from each participant. Prospective study participants could optionally give additional blood draws and questionnaires over a roughly 2-month period. Prospective study blood samples were shipped either frozen or at room temperature before DNA extraction. TCRbeta CDR3 regions were amplified from genomic DNA by means of the immunoSEQ Assay, a bias-controlled multiplex PCR. Processing in the source paper ran as follows. The number of nucleated cells in each sample was estimated from the amplification of reference gene primers within the assay. To quantify the absolute abundance of each unique TCRbeta CDR3 rearrangement, sequence reads were collapsed and filtered. For each sample, productive Simpson clonality was calculated as the square root of Simpson's diversity index over productive rearrangements. TCRdb mirrors the immuneACCESS table, restricted to in-frame sequences. Some clones are absent from its copies; in checked studies, under half trace to an unresolved V gene, and the reason for the others is unknown. The D gene and trimming were derived from the DNA, and the V and J assignments and clone size from that table. This sample lists hundreds of thousands of clones; 85% were detected once. The ten top clones hold around a sixth of the sample.

Sequenced sample: PBMCs or T cells enriched from blood (not recorded which). The origin of this receptor is a man aged 35-49 years who had recovered from COVID-19.

The nucleotides are TGCGCCAGCAGCCAAGATTGGGGACAGGACTCATACACCTTC. It is translated as CASSQDWGQDSYTF. The chain couples TRBV4-3 to TRBJ1-2, with 8 bases aligning to TRBD1. The germline V gene gives CDR1 as LGHNA and CDR2 as YSLEER. The CDR3 runs 14 residues from the cysteine to the phenylalanine. This entry keeps only the CDR3 DNA: 42 bases, framed from base 1. V has 0 bases trimmed and J has 11 bases trimmed; junction bases matching no gene number 8.